The T cell receptor (beta chain) described here comes from a study of cytomegalovirus exposure and HLA in healthy donors. The study, taken as a whole, reports: With later analysis, a missense DCLRE1C variant became linked to TCR beta V- and J-gene trimming. Sequencing artifact likely explains a cluster of highly shared sequence variants. It was reported in a later analysis that an Asian-associated ancestry cluster showed fewer N-insertions than the roughly 620-donor mean.

The CDR3 is 18 amino acids. V trimming: 1 base; J trimming: 6 bases; junction bases outside the gene matches: 12. Germline V gene data show CDR1 as LNHDA and CDR2 as SQIVND (reference sequence). A multiplex PCR was run with 60 Vbeta primers and 13 Jbeta primers. Data came from immunoSEQ multiplex PCR; TCRdb stores just in-frame clones and leaves some out. The sample lists about 210,000 clones; roughly 85% were seen once. To note about this clone: As yet, its antigen is unknown.

Sequencing was done on a sample of PBMCs. The rearrangement joins TRBV19 to TRBJ1-1; TRBD1 matches 12 bases. The clonotype comes from a male donor in good health and CMV-seronegative. This chain's CDR3 is CASSIGLRDRGPRAEAFF. CDR3 DNA sequence: TGTGCCAGTAGTATAGGCCTCCGGGACAGGGGGCCGAGGGCTGAAGCTTTCTTT.